Sequencing of this TCR beta chain was carried out in a study of T-cell reconstitution after alpha-beta-depleted transplantation in children. Study-wide results and caveats: Expanded graft clones, several hundred of them, were reportedly the source of alpha-beta T cells about two months after transplant. Surviving recipient cells, namely T cells and thymic progenitors, were the source of high day-60 TCRbeta diversity in some patients. T-cell counts and diversity were attributed mostly to newly produced T cells one year after transplant.

The library targeted TCRbeta and was prepared with unique molecular identifiers. TCRdb reanalysed the PCR reads using MiXCR and keeps one entry per CDR3 protein. The top ten hold 5% of the sample, which has 700,000 to 950,000 distinct CDR3 sequences, approximately 15% seen once. V lost 2 bases and J lost 7; bases outside the gene matches: 9. Germline V gene lookup returns CDR1 DFQATT and CDR2 SNEGSKA (reference sequence). This CDR3 spans 15 amino acids. This clonotype was seen a few times. Its target is unknown. The origin of this receptor is a male patient between 5 and 17 years old who had a stem cell transplant for acute lymphoblastic leukemia, so the T cells may come from the graft donor. Sequencing was performed on PBMCs, mostly from graft donor cells, taken 360 days after TCRalphabeta/CD19-depleted stem cell transplant. The chain couples TRBV20-1 to TRBJ2-1; 9 positions match TRBD2. The CDR3 spells CSARNRASGNNEQFF. Here the CDR3 DNA reads TGCAGTGCTAGAAATCGGGCTAGCGGGAATAATGAGCAGTTCTTC.